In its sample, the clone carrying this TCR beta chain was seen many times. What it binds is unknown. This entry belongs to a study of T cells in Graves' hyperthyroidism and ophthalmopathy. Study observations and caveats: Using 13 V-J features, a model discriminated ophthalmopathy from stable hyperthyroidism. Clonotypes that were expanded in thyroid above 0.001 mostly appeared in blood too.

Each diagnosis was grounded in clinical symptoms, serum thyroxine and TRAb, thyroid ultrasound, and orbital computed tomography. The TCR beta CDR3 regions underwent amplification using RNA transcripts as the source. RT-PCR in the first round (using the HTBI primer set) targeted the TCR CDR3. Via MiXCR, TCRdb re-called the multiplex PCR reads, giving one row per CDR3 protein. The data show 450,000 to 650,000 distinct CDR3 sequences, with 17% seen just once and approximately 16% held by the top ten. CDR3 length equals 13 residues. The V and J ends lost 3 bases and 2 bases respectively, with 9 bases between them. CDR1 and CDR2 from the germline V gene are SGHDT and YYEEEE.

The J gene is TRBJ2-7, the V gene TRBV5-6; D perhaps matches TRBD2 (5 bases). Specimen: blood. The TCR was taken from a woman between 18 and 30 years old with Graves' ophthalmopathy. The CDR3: CASSWGATYEQYF. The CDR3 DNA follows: TGTGCCAGCAGCTGGGGAGCAACCTACGAGCAGTACTTC.